This record covers a single T cell receptor (beta chain). Its antigen is currently unknown. PCR was performed using 60 Vbeta and 13 Jbeta primers. TCRdb's table, derived via immunoSEQ multiplex PCR, lists solely in-frame clones and lacks some. The data hold some 190,000 clones, with 70% to 90% observed a single time. The data were obtained in a study of cytomegalovirus exposure and HLA in healthy donors. As for the donors, each was a healthy bone marrow donor. Study findings and constraints: Later analysis identified several of the most significant clusters that appeared linked to common viral pathogens. Researchers had no immune exposure information except CMV serostatus available.

CDR3 length: 17 residues. V shed 3 bases and J 6 bases; nucleotides not matched to a gene: 13. Germline CDR1 SGHVS, CDR2 FQNEAQ. The chain joins TRBV7-8 to TRBJ2-2; 7 positions match TRBD1. The sequencing sample was made of PBMCs. The sequence was obtained from a woman aged 18-29 years in good health and CMV-seronegative. CDR3 DNA: TGTGCCAGCAGCTTCCAAACCCGGGACAGCAGGGCCGGGGAGCTGTTTTTT. Protein product: CASSFQTRDSRAGELFF.